These 20 T cell receptor beta chains share one sample of origin, sequenced in a study of shared T cell receptors in the human thymus. The protocol was immunoSEQ multiplex PCR, while the TCRdb copy is restricted to in-frame clones and leaves out a portion. The repertoire includes some 700,000 clones, 70% to 90% of them detected once, and around 0.0099% sits in the top ten. These data were likewise used in another study, on human thymus T cells.

Source material: thymocytes. These receptor sequences come from a girl under three years old with a congenital heart defect.

The J gene is TRBJ1-6, the V gene TRBV5-1; tentatively, D is TRBD1 (5 bases). CDR1 and CDR2 (germline): SGHRS, YFSETQ. V gave up 0 bases and J gave up 9 bases, with 16 bases separating them. The CDR3 is 16 amino acids. The CDR3 region has the DNA TGCGCCAGCAGCTTGGGTGGGGCTAGGGATACTTCACCCCTCCACTTT. Residues: CASSLGGARDTSPLHF.

The chain has TRBV19 and TRBJ2-1; 9 bases fit TRBD1. This CDR3 spans 18 amino acids. With 0 bases clipped from V and 1 base from J, the junction kept 7 bases outside the gene matches. Germline CDR1 reads LNHDA; CDR2 reads SQIVND (reference sequence). In DNA form, the CDR3 reads TGTGCCAGTAGTATAGATCGCGCCGGGACAGGGTCCTACAATGAGCAGTTCTTC. The encoded protein is CASSIDRAGTGSYNEQFF. Drawing the rest from reference TRBV19 and TRBJ2-1, the complete variable domain is DGGITQSPKYLFRKEGQNVTLSCEQNLNHDAMYWYRQDPGQGLRLIYYSQIVNDFQKGDIAEGYSVSREKKESFPLTVTSAQKNPTAFYLCASSIDRAGTGSYNEQFFGPGTRLTVL.

This clone appeared a single time. The rearrangement links TRBV28 to TRBJ2-7, with 9 positions matching TRBD1. The V segment lost 5 bases and the J segment 5 bases; nucleotides outside the gene matches: 4. The CDR3 runs to 13 residues. In germline, CDR1 is MDHEN, CDR2 SYDVKM. The CDR3 region has the DNA TGTGCCAGCAGTCACAGGGGGCTACACGAGCAGTACTTC. This encodes CASSHRGLHEQYF.

The chain couples TRBV4-1 to TRBJ2-7, with 12 bases that match TRBD1. Per germline, CDR1 MGHRA and CDR2 YSYEKL. V dropped 1 base and J dropped 2; count of bases not matched to a gene: 12. This CDR3 contains 19 residues. The CDR3 nucleotides read TGCGCCAGCAGCCAAGGCCGGGACAGGGGGCGCGACGGCCCCTACGAGCAGTACTTC. Translation: CASSQGRDRGRDGPYEQYF.

This chain connects TRBV19 to TRBJ1-2; 9 positions match TRBD1. The length of the CDR3 is 15 residues. The germline gives CDR1 LNHDA, CDR2 SQIVND (reference sequence). After removal of 4 bases from V and 4 bases from J, the junction contained 7 bases not matched to a gene. The CDR3 DNA follows: TGTGCCAGTAGTACCCCCGGGACAGGGCTCTATGGCTACACCTTC. This encodes CASSTPGTGLYGYTF.

This sequence joins TRBV25-1 and TRBJ2-3; 9 bases are a match to TRBD2. Unmatched junction bases numbered 9, after V lost 1 base and J lost 7 bases. The germline CDR1 and CDR2 sequences are MGHDK and SYGVNS. This CDR3 is 16 amino acids long. This CDR3 is CASSESPAGGMNTQYF. DNA for the CDR3: TGTGCCAGCAGTGAATCCCCAGCGGGGGGAATGAATACGCAGTATTTT. Full variable domain (missing parts from reference TRBV25-1 and TRBJ2-3): EADIYQTPRYLVIGTGKKITLECSQTMGHDKMYWYQQDPGMELHLIHYSYGVNSTEKGDLSSESTVSRIRTEHFPLTLESARPSHTSQYLCASSESPAGGMNTQYFGPGTRLTVL.

The chain combines TRBV15 with TRBJ1-1; tentative D call: TRBD1 (5 bases). The CDR3 runs to 15 residues. Per the germline V gene, CDR1 is LNHNV and CDR2 is YYDKDF (reference sequence). Deletions cut 1 base from V and 4 bases from J, with 13 bases between. The CDR3 DNA reads TGTGCCACCAGCAGAGGGGGCGAGTGGGGCACTGAAGCTTTCTTT. Its protein is CATSRGGEWGTEAFF.

The chain combines TRBV2 with TRBJ2-5; 11 positions agree with TRBD2. CDR3 length: 14 residues. Germline lookup yields CDR1 SNHLY and CDR2 FYNNEI. The ends lost 5 bases at V and 6 bases at J; junction bases unmatched: 5. The CDR3 DNA is TGTGCCAGCAGTATAGCGGGGGGGCCCCAGACCCAGTACTTC. Translating gives CASSIAGGPQTQYF.

CDR3 sequence reads: CASSLDGGQGLNTEAFF. The CDR3 region has the DNA TGCGCCAGCAGCTTGGACGGGGGACAGGGGTTGAACACTGAAGCTTTCTTT. V usage is TRBV5-1 and J usage is TRBJ1-1; 10 bases are shared with TRBD1. After removal of 0 bases from V and 0 bases from J, the junction contained 5 bases not matched to a gene. This CDR3 has 17 residues. Germline V gene lookup returns CDR1 SGHRS and CDR2 YFSETQ.

Written as DNA, the CDR3 is TGTGCCAGCTGGGTGGCAGGTTCACCCCTCCACTTT. As protein: CASWVAGSPLHF. The chain uses TRBV27 and TRBJ1-6; D gene unclear. The CDR3 has 12 residues. The germline gives CDR1 MNHEY, CDR2 SMNVEV (reference sequence). Trimming left V 8 bases short and J 9 bases short, with 11 bases between.

The chain joins TRBV5-1 to TRBJ1-2, with no clear D. The CDR3 length is 15 residues. Germline CDR1 SGHRS, CDR2 YFSETQ. V was cut by 4 bases and J by 3 bases, with 16 bases left in between. The CDR3 sequence: CASSKPQRIYYGYTF. CDR3 nucleotides: TGCGCCAGCAGCAAACCACAGCGGATCTACTATGGCTACACCTTC.

V and J are TRBV5-8 and TRBJ2-5, with 8 bases fitting TRBD2. There are 15 residues in the CDR3. Germline V gene lookup returns CDR1 SGHTS and CDR2 YDEGEE. V shed 3 bases, J shed 3 bases, and the junction held 7 bases outside the gene matches. The chain's CDR3 is CASSWPGLVEETQYF. CDR3 coding DNA: TGTGCCAGCAGCTGGCCGGGACTAGTAGAAGAGACCCAGTACTTC.

J is TRBJ2-7 and V is TRBV30; D gene ambiguous. V lost 3 bases and J 0 bases, leaving 9 bases between the germline ends. CDR1 and CDR2 from the germline V gene are GTSNPN and SVGIG (reference sequence). The CDR3 loop spans 13 amino acids. CDR3 region: CAWRGHSSYEQYF. CDR3 DNA sequence: TGTGCCTGGAGGGGCCATAGCTCCTACGAGCAGTACTTC.

The chain couples TRBV9 to TRBJ2-1, with D possibly being TRBD2 (7 bases). The CDR3 totals 14 residues. Trimming shortened V by 4 bases and J by 9 bases, and 17 bases separated the two germline ends. The germline CDR1 and CDR2 sequences are SGDLS and YYNGEE. The CDR3 is CASSQRGGAIEQFF. In nucleotides, the CDR3 is TGTGCCAGCAGCCAGAGGGGGGGTGCGATTGAGCAGTTCTTC.

The chain uses TRBV5-1 and TRBJ2-6, with TRBD1 identical over 9 bases. CDR1 and CDR2 from the germline V gene are SGHRS and YFSETQ. The ends lost 1 base at V and 4 bases at J; junction bases unmatched: 6. This CDR3 contains 17 residues. The chain's CDR3 is CASSLPGQGTGANVLTF. As DNA, the CDR3 is TGCGCCAGCAGCTTGCCCGGACAGGGGACCGGGGCCAACGTCCTGACTTTC.

CDR3 nucleotides: TGTGCCAGCAGCCTTCGGGACAGGGGGCGAGGCGGCCATGAAGCTTTCTTT. Protein: CASSLRDRGRGGHEAFF. The chain is built from TRBV7-3 and TRBJ1-1, with 12 bases matching TRBD1. The CDR3 is made up of 17 amino acids. Unmatched junction bases numbered 14, after V lost 5 bases and J lost 7 bases. Per germline, CDR1 SGHTA and CDR2 FQGTGA.

The V and J genes are TRBV27 and TRBJ1-1; no clear D gene. There are 13 residues in the CDR3. V was shortened by 3 bases and J by 1 base, with 6 bases between the two germline ends. From germline, CDR1 is MNHEY and CDR2 SMNVEV (reference sequence). The CDR3 DNA reads as TGTGCCAGCAGTTTTTACAAGAACACTGAAGCTTTCTTT. Its protein product is CASSFYKNTEAFF.

The chain joins TRBV15 to TRBJ1-5; 9 bases align to TRBD1. The V gene end was trimmed by 5 bases and the J gene end by 8 bases; junction bases not matched to a gene: 13. Looked up from germline, CDR1 is LNHNV and CDR2 is YYDKDF (reference sequence). The length of the CDR3 is 16 residues. Here the CDR3 DNA reads TGTGCCACCAGCGGGGGGACAGGGACCAACCCGGAGCCCCAGCATTTT. Its translation is CATSGGTGTNPEPQHF.

The chain couples TRBV5-5 to TRBJ1-2; 8 bases are a match to TRBD1. The CDR3 consists of 15 residues. Germline CDR1 reads SGHKS; CDR2 reads YYEKEE (reference sequence). The V segment lost 0 bases and the J segment 5 bases; nucleotides outside the gene matches: 6. CDR3 nucleotides: TGTGCCAGCAGCTTGGGCAGGGGGCGCGGGTATGGCTACACCTTC. Its protein product is CASSLGRGRGYGYTF.

V gene TRBV27 combines with J gene TRBJ2-5, with D maybe TRBD1 (6 bases). The CDR3 contains 16 residues. Germline CDR1 and CDR2: MNHEY and SMNVEV (reference sequence). V was pared by 10 bases and J by 3 bases, with 24 bases between. This CDR3 reads CATHGAGEGVEETQYF. As DNA, the CDR3 is TGTGCCACCCACGGGGCAGGGGAAGGGGTAGAAGAGACCCAGTACTTC.